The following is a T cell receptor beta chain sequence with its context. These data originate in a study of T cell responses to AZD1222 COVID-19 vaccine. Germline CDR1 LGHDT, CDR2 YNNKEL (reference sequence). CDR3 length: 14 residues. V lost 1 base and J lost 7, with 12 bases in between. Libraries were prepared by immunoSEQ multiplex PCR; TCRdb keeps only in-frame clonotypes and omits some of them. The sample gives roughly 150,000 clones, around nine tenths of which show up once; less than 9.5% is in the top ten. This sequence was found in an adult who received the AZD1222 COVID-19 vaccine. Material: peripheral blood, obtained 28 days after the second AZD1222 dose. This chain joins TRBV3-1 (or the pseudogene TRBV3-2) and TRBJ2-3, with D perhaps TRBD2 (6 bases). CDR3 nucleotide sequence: TGTGCCAGCAGCCAAGCGGGCGGGGTACATACGCAGTATTTT. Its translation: CASSQAGGVHTQYF.